This TCR beta chain was sequenced during a study of shared clonotypes between healthy human individuals. The CDR3 length is 15 residues. V gave up 4 bases and J gave up 0 bases, with 12 bases separating them. Germline V gene sequence: CDR1 SGHRS, CDR2 YFSETQ. Assay: immunoSEQ multiplex PCR; the TCRdb copy retains only in-frame clones and omits some. The sample comprises about 100,000 clones, 68% of which are singletons, and more than 20% rests with the top ten. The clonotype was recovered from a woman aged 25-40 years in good health. This sequence joins TRBV5-1 and TRBJ2-3, with D hard to call. Sequencing used memory CD8+ T cells sorted from blood. Subset of the sample: CD45RO+ cells pooled with CCR7-negative TemRA cells. The CDR3 protein is CASSLRVYSTDTQYF. Here the CDR3 DNA reads TGCGCCAGCAGCCTCAGAGTTTACAGCACAGATACGCAGTATTTT.